Listed here are 8 T cell receptor beta chains from one sample, sequenced in a study of OX40 agonist ivuxolimab in advanced cancers. Sequencing used immunoSEQ multiplex PCR; TCRdb keeps in-frame clones, though not all of them. The sample carries 44,000 or so clones, approximately 90% recorded once. Sequences were derived from CD4+ or CD8+ T cells sorted from blood, sampled in a trial of the OX40 agonist ivuxolimab. All receptors come from an adult with an advanced solid tumor such as melanoma, head and neck, liver or kidney cancer.

The chain uses TRBV6-5 and TRBJ2-2; 7 bases map to TRBD1. Germline V gene data show CDR1 as MNHEY and CDR2 as SVGAGI. The ends lost 8 bases at V and 2 bases at J; junction bases unmatched: 5. There are 14 residues in the CDR3. CDR3 amino acids: CASGWTGNTGELFF. CDR3 bases: TGTGCCAGCGGCTGGACAGGAAACACCGGGGAGCTGTTTTTT.

This rearrangement joins TRBV30 to TRBJ2-1; D unresolved. Trimming removed 4 bases from V and 3 bases from J, with 4 bases in between. The CDR3 length is 11 residues. Germline values: CDR1 GTSNPN, CDR2 SVGIG (reference sequence). CDR3 in amino acids: CAWNSYNEQFF. CDR3 nucleotides: TGTGCCTGGAATAGCTACAATGAGCAGTTCTTC.

This clone was seen once. The CDR3 nucleotides are TGTGCCAGCAGCTCGACAGGGAACACCGGGGAGCTGTTTTTT. Translated, it gives CASSSTGNTGELFF. The genes are TRBV7-6 and TRBJ2-2, with TRBD1 as a possible D gene (6 bases). The germline CDR1 and CDR2 sequences are SGHVS and FNYEAQ. V lost 4 bases to trimming and J lost 1 base, with 7 bases between them. This CDR3 contains 14 residues.

The chain links TRBV7-8 to TRBJ1-5; tentatively, D is TRBD1 (6 bases). Trimming removed 5 bases from V and 3 bases from J, with 11 bases in between. This CDR3 has 14 residues. In germline, CDR1 is SGHVS, CDR2 FQNEAQ. The CDR3 here is CASSLAGANQPQHF. The CDR3 region has the DNA TGTGCCAGCAGCCTGGCAGGGGCCAATCAGCCCCAGCATTTT.

The chain combines TRBV28 with TRBJ1-2; no clear D. This CDR3 has 12 amino acids. V was trimmed by 1 base and J by 8 bases, leaving 8 bases between them. Germline-derived CDR1 and CDR2 are MDHEN and SYDVKM. The CDR3 sequence: CASSLFGWGYTF. The CDR3 DNA reads TGTGCCAGCAGTTTATTCGGTTGGGGCTACACCTTC.

The rearrangement joins TRBV7-9 to TRBJ2-1, with 8 bases that match TRBD2. V dropped 5 bases and J dropped 7; count of bases not matched to a gene: 7. The CDR3 extends over 14 amino acids. Germline CDR1 SEHNR, CDR2 FQNEAQ (reference sequence). The CDR3 region has the DNA TGTGCCAGCAGCACGCTTGCTAGCGGGAATGAGCAGTTCTTC. It codes for CASSTLASGNEQFF.

The chain links TRBV6-6 to TRBJ2-7; 9 bases fit TRBD1. This CDR3 has 12 residues. CDR1 MNHNY and CDR2 SVGAGI come from the germline V gene (reference sequence). V shed 6 bases and J 3 bases; nucleotides not matched to a gene: 0. The CDR3 coding sequence is TGTGCCAGCAGGACAGGGGGCTACGAGCAGTACTTC. It translates to CASRTGGYEQYF.

The rearrangement uses TRBV27 and TRBJ2-7; tentative D call: TRBD1 (5 bases). The CDR3 loop spans 15 amino acids. Germline values: CDR1 MNHEY, CDR2 SMNVEV (reference sequence). Trimming left V 3 bases short and J 1 base short, with 13 bases between. The CDR3 reads CASSFSAGLSYEQYF. The CDR3 nucleotides read TGTGCCAGCAGTTTTTCGGCAGGGCTTTCCTACGAGCAGTACTTC.